This TCR beta chain was obtained from a study of Tregs in tolerant kidney transplant recipients. The nonmyeloablative bone marrow transplants came from related graft donors, with transient mixed chimerism. Sequencing was performed with immunoSEQ multiplex PCR; in TCRdb, only in-frame clones are kept and a portion is missing. Of 74,000 or so clones listed, about 91% are singletons. Worth noting for this clone: Antigen unknown.

Germline V gives CDR1 ENHRY, CDR2 SYGVKD. The junction had 6 bases not matched to a gene; V was cut back by 3 bases and J by 8 bases. This CDR3 region has 13 residues. General study findings and limits: Antigen-driven expansion was suggested because donor-specific Tregs expanded more than all Tregs in tolerant patients. This study did not directly address biological reproducibility.

Sequencing used CD4+ T cells from blood (PBMCs), obtained 24 months after the transplant. The gene calls are TRBV10-3 and TRBJ1-2, with 7 bases identical to TRBD1. The receptor's source is a human patient who received a combined kidney and bone marrow transplant. Some of the T cells may derive from the graft donor. CDR3 coding DNA: TGTGCCATCAGTGATCTTACAGGGGTGGGCTACACCTTC. Its protein product is CAISDLTGVGYTF.